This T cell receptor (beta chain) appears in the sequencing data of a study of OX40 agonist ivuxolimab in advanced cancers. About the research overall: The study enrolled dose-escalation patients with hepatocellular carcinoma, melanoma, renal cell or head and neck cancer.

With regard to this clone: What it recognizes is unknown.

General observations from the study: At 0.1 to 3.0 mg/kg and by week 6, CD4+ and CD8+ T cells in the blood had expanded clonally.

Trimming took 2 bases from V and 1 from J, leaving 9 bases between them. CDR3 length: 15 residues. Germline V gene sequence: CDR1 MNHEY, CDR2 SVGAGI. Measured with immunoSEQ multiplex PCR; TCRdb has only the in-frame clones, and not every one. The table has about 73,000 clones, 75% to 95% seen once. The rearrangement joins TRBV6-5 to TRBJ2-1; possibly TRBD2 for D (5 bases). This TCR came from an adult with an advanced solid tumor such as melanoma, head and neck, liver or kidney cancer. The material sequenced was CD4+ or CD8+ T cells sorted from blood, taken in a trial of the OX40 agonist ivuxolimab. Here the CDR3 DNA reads TGTGCCAGCAGTTACGGAGAGGGATCCTACAATGAGCAGTTCTTC. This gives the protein CASSYGEGSYNEQFF.